This TCR beta chain was found in a study of blood T cell repertoires in COVID-19. TCRdb's copy holds only in-frame clones and misses some; the assay was immunoSEQ multiplex PCR. The sample yields over 85,000 clones, roughly 89% seen once. Germline CDR1 and CDR2: MNHEY and SVGAGI. The ends were cut back, 7 bases at V and 2 bases at J, with 9 bases in the middle. This CDR3 region has 14 residues. The clonotype comes from a human donor with COVID-19, enrolled during active disease. The donor label of this sample is uncertain. J is TRBJ1-6 and V is TRBV6-5; D perhaps matches TRBD1 (5 bases). Input material: peripheral blood. CDR3 residues: CASIVRAYNSPLHF. Here the CDR3 DNA reads TGTGCCAGCATAGTCAGGGCCTATAATTCACCCCTCCACTTT.